This TCR beta chain was sequenced during a study of blood T cell repertoires in COVID-19. Study as a whole: COVID-19 samples, acute and convalescent, were from the United States, Italy and Spain. Sources were T cells, B-cell-depleted T cells, or PBMCs; the material itself was cDNA or gDNA.

Authors' processing steps: Amplifying reference gene primers gave estimates of nucleated cell counts. Sequencing was performed with immunoSEQ multiplex PCR; in TCRdb, only in-frame clones are kept and a portion is missing. The V and J calls and clone size are taken from that table; D and trimming were inferred from the DNA. The table shows just under 55,000 clones, with 85% to 95% occurring only once. Per germline, CDR1 MDHEN and CDR2 SYDVKM. Trimming cost V 1 base and J 0 bases, with 7 bases left between them. This CDR3 has 15 amino acids. This clone was seen once. Material for sequencing was peripheral blood. The chain has TRBV28 and TRBJ2-1, with D unresolved. The TCR originated in a man aged 50 to 59 with acute or convalescent COVID-19. CDR3 region: CASSLSRSSYNEQFF. CDR3 sequence (DNA): TGTGCCAGCAGTTTATCCCGGAGCTCCTACAATGAGCAGTTCTTC. Based on the CDR3 plus reference TRBV28 and TRBJ2-1, the full variable domain is DVKVTQSSRYLVKRTGEKVFLECVQDMDHENMFWYRQDPGLGLRLIYFSYDVKMKEKGDIPEGYSVSREKKERFSLILESASTNQTSMYLCASSLSRSSYNEQFFGPGTRLTVL.